Shown below are 28 T cell receptor beta chains from a single sample sequenced in a study of cytomegalovirus exposure and HLA in healthy donors. PCR involved 60 Vbeta and 13 Jbeta primers. Only in-frame clones appear in the TCRdb table, and some are missing; sequencing was by immunoSEQ multiplex PCR. Of some 200,000 clones in the sample, approximately 80% were seen once. Sequenced: PBMCs. The receptors here all came from a female donor in good health and CMV-seronegative.

This clone was counted only a few times. V is TRBV4-1 and J is TRBJ1-5; 7 bases line up with TRBD1. There are 15 residues in the CDR3. Germline CDR1 reads MGHRA; CDR2 reads YSYEKL. V lost 4 bases and J lost 4; bases outside the gene matches: 7. In DNA form, the CDR3 reads TGCGCCAGCAGCCCTCTCCCAGGGGGAAATCAGCCCCAGCATTTT. It encodes CASSPLPGGNQPQHF.

The V gene is TRBV5-1, the J gene TRBJ1-1, with D perhaps TRBD1 (5 bases). Trimming left V 4 bases short and J 5 bases short, with 18 bases between. The V gene's germline CDR1 is SGHRS and CDR2 YFSETQ. This CDR3 spans 15 amino acids. The CDR3 region is CASSPGLSGVTEAFF. CDR3 bases: TGCGCCAGCAGCCCAGGGCTTTCGGGGGTAACTGAAGCTTTCTTT.

This clone was detected only once. The gene calls are TRBV27 and TRBJ1-1; possibly TRBD1 for D (5 bases). The CDR3 consists of 14 residues. The V end lost 4 bases, the J end lost 6 bases, and 15 bases lay between the germline ends. Germline V gene sequence: CDR1 MNHEY, CDR2 SMNVEV (reference sequence). CDR3 sequence reads: CASSSVWGVSEAFF. For the CDR3, the DNA is TGTGCCAGCAGTTCGGTATGGGGGGTCTCTGAAGCTTTCTTT.

This clone has more than one count but fewer than ten. The genes are TRBV11-3 and TRBJ2-7, with 9 bases fitting TRBD1. Germline trimming cut 5 bases from V and 1 base from J; bases unmatched to any gene: 6. Germline V gene lookup returns CDR1 SGHNT and CDR2 YENEEA. The CDR3 consists of 15 residues. CDR3 nucleotide sequence: TGTGCCAGCAGCAGAGCCGGGACAGGGTCCTACGAGCAGTACTTC. Translation gives CASSRAGTGSYEQYF.

The rearrangement uses TRBV15 and TRBJ1-4; no definite D call. This CDR3 contains 13 residues. With 0 bases removed from V and 7 bases from J, the gap between germline ends came to 6 bases. Germline V gives CDR1 LNHNV, CDR2 YYDKDF (reference sequence). In nucleotides, the CDR3 is TGTGCCACCAGCAGAGATAACGGTGAAAAACTGTTTTTT. It is translated as CATSRDNGEKLFF.

The chain has TRBV9 and TRBJ2-3; D possibly corresponds to TRBD1 (6 bases). CDR3 size: 14 residues. Germline CDR1 and CDR2: SGDLS and YYNGEE. Trimming removed 3 bases at V and 1 base at J, with 9 bases between. The CDR3 DNA reads as TGTGCCAGCAGCGGGGGGCTACGCACAGATACGCAGTATTTT. Translated, it gives CASSGGLRTDTQYF.

This clone occurred once. The rearrangement joins TRBV28 to TRBJ2-1; the match to TRBD1 covers 8 bases. Germline CDR1 reads MDHEN; CDR2 reads SYDVKM. CDR3 length: 17 residues. Trimming took 3 bases from V and 4 from J; bases not matched to a gene: 11. The CDR3 DNA reads TGTGCCAGCAGTTTTTGGATTCGACAGGGGACTTACAATGAGCAGTTCTTC. This gives the protein CASSFWIRQGTYNEQFF.

This clone was seen just once. The CDR3 coding sequence is TGTGCCTGGAGTGTACGGGGGGGAAGCGAAAAACTGTTTTTT. It yields the protein CAWSVRGGSEKLFF. The chain has TRBV30 and TRBJ1-4; D might be TRBD1 (5 bases). The CDR3 length is 14 residues. Per germline, CDR1 GTSNPN and CDR2 SVGIG (reference sequence). Trimming left V 0 bases short and J 8 bases short, with 13 bases between.

A note on this clone: Because the CDR3 is missing its conserved closing phenylalanine or tryptophan, this is likely a read error. Because the CDR3's place on the DNA is in doubt, the DNA is left out and the CDR3 is given as listed by TCRdb. The rearrangement joins TRBV27 to TRBJ1-2; the table assigns TRBD1, which was not confirmed against the DNA. Germline CDR1 and CDR2: MNHEY and SMNVEV (reference sequence). The CDR3 region is 13 residues in length, termini included. This CDR3 is CASSLTGTDLLSL.

This clone showed up just a few times. The chain combines TRBV27 with TRBJ1-5, with TRBD1 matching over 9 bases. V lost 5 bases, J lost 1 base, and 9 bases stayed unmatched. The CDR3 totals 17 residues. In germline, CDR1 is MNHEY, CDR2 SMNVEV (reference sequence). This CDR3 reads CASSPRDRVESNQPQHF. The CDR3, as DNA: TGTGCCAGCAGTCCACGGGACAGGGTGGAGAGCAATCAGCCCCAGCATTTT.

The chain links TRBV5-4 to TRBJ1-2, with D perhaps TRBD1 (5 bases). Germline V CDR1 and CDR2: SGHNT, YYREEE (reference sequence). The CDR3 consists of 12 residues. Trimming shortened V by 0 bases and J by 8 bases, and 8 bases separated the two germline ends. The CDR3 DNA reads as TGTGCCAGCAGCTTGGAAGGGGTCGGCTACACCTTC. Translated, it gives CASSLEGVGYTF.

Points on this clone: Other DNA sequences in this sample translate to the same CDR3. The CDR3, as DNA: TGTGCCAGTAGTATAGGGGGCGGTCAGCCCCAGCATTTT. As protein: CASSIGGGQPQHF. The chain combines TRBV19 with TRBJ1-5; perhaps TRBD1 as D (5 bases). Trimming pared 1 base from V and 6 bases from J, leaving 7 bases between. Germline V gives CDR1 LNHDA, CDR2 SQIVND (reference sequence). The CDR3 is made up of 13 amino acids.

This chain uses TRBV28 with TRBJ2-5, with TRBD2 identical over 9 bases. The end of the DNA is better explained by TRBJ2-7, so the J call may be wrong. Germline CDR1 MDHEN, CDR2 SYDVKM. This CDR3 comprises 15 residues. As DNA, the CDR3 is TGTGCCAGCATTTCTCCTAGCGGGGAGTCCTACGAGCAGTACTTC. Translation: CASISPSGESYEQYF.

This clone appeared once. The chain recombines TRBV27 with TRBJ2-5, with TRBD2 identical over 8 bases. The end of the DNA fits TRBJ2-7 better, so the J call may be wrong. The CDR3 totals 16 residues. Per the germline V gene, CDR1 is MNHEY and CDR2 is SMNVEV (reference sequence). The CDR3 DNA reads TGTGCCAGCAGTTCCCACCGCCTAGCGGGTTTATACGAGCAGTACTTC. Protein: CASSSHRLAGLYEQYF.

The chain joins TRBV5-4 to TRBJ1-2; D perhaps matches TRBD1 (6 bases). V lost 4 bases to trimming and J lost 0 bases, with 13 bases between them. The CDR3 extends over 15 amino acids. The germline gives CDR1 SGHNT, CDR2 YYREEE (reference sequence). This CDR3 reads CASSPGGRTNYGYTF. In DNA, the CDR3 is TGTGCCAGCAGCCCGGGGGGCAGAACTAACTATGGCTACACCTTC.

The chain recombines TRBV19 with TRBJ2-3; possibly TRBD1 for D (6 bases). The CDR3 spans 16 residues. The V and J ends lost 6 bases and 0 bases respectively, with 16 bases between them. Germline CDR1 LNHDA, CDR2 SQIVND (reference sequence). The CDR3 sequence: CASSLGQTPSTDTQYF. In DNA form, the CDR3 reads TGTGCCAGTAGCCTAGGACAGACACCTAGCACAGATACGCAGTATTTT.

The chain links TRBV6-4 to TRBJ2-1, with D possibly TRBD2 on 6 matching bases. CDR3 length: 14 amino acids. V dropped 2 bases and J dropped 7 bases, with 12 bases sitting between them. CDR1 and CDR2 from the germline V gene are MRHNA and SNTAGT. The CDR3 sequence is CASSDGEVGNEQFF. The CDR3 nucleotides read TGTGCCAGCAGTGACGGGGAGGTGGGGAATGAGCAGTTCTTC.

In this sample, this clone turned up a few times. The J gene is TRBJ2-6, the V gene TRBV11-3, with D uncertain. CDR1 and CDR2 (germline): SGHNT, YENEEA. V was pared by 1 base and J by 4 bases, with 11 bases between. The CDR3 totals 16 residues. The CDR3 is CASSLVSFSGANVLTF. The CDR3 DNA follows: TGTGCCAGCAGCTTAGTGTCCTTTTCCGGGGCCAACGTCCTGACTTTC.

The rearrangement uses TRBV18 and TRBJ2-7; 11 bases align to TRBD1. In germline, CDR1 is KGHSH, CDR2 LQKENI. The V segment lost 3 bases and the J segment 1 base; nucleotides outside the gene matches: 8. The CDR3 runs to 17 residues. The CDR3 loop reads CASSPNPGQGGSYEQYF. The DNA of the CDR3 is TGTGCCAGCTCACCCAATCCGGGACAGGGGGGGTCCTACGAGCAGTACTTC.

The J gene is TRBJ1-2, the V gene TRBV30; the D is unclear. Trimming took 0 bases from V and 8 from J, leaving 10 bases between them. This CDR3 has 12 amino acids. Germline-derived CDR1 and CDR2 are GTSNPN and SVGIG (reference sequence). As DNA, the CDR3 is TGTGCCTGGAGTGTACCGTCGCGGGGCTACACCTTC. Translation: CAWSVPSRGYTF.

This clone showed up just a few times. The chain recombines TRBV6-5 with TRBJ2-7, with unresolved D. CDR1 and CDR2 (germline): MNHEY, SVGAGI. V was shortened by 5 bases and J by 6 bases, with 20 bases between the two germline ends. This CDR3 has 15 amino acids. CDR3 bases: TGTGCCAGCAGTCAGTCGATCGTACGGGTCGGCGAGCAGTACTTC. Translating gives CASSQSIVRVGEQYF.

The rearrangement uses TRBV27 and TRBJ2-2; a weak D match, TRBD1 (6 bases). From germline, CDR1 is MNHEY and CDR2 SMNVEV (reference sequence). Trimming left V 1 base short and J 3 bases short, with 24 bases between. This CDR3 has 20 residues. In nucleotides, the CDR3 is TGTGCCAGCAGTTTATTCCCCCTTACAGGGTTTTCCTACGACACCGGGGAGCTGTTTTTT. Its protein is CASSLFPLTGFSYDTGELFF.

This chain joins TRBV10-1 and TRBJ2-7; 8 bases agree with TRBD1. Germline lookup yields CDR1 WNHNN and CDR2 SYGVQD (reference sequence). V lost 4 bases and J lost 1; bases outside the gene matches: 9. The CDR3 extends over 16 amino acids. CDR3 residues: CASSVSGQGFSYEQYF. As DNA, the CDR3 is TGCGCCAGCAGTGTTTCCGGACAGGGTTTTTCCTACGAGCAGTACTTC.

The J gene is TRBJ2-3, the V gene TRBV7-3, with D maybe TRBD2 (6 bases). V lost 1 base and J 2 bases, leaving 10 bases between the germline ends. The CDR3 sequence is 15 residues long. CDR1 and CDR2 (germline): SGHTA, FQGTGA. The chain's CDR3 is CASSLKAGLTDTQYF. CDR3 bases: TGTGCCAGCAGCTTAAAGGCGGGACTCACAGATACGCAGTATTTT. Full variable domain (outside the CDR3, taken from reference TRBV7-3 and TRBJ2-3): GAGVSQTPSNKVTEKGKYVELRCDPISGHTALYWYRQSLGQGPEFLIYFQGTGAADDSGLPNDRFFAVRPEGSVSTLKIQRTERGDSAVYLCASSLKAGLTDTQYFGPGTRLTVL.

A note on this clone: In the same sample, other DNA sequences code for this CDR3. The chain links TRBV29-1 to TRBJ1-1; TRBD1 is a possible D gene (5 bases). The V gene lost 6 bases and the J gene lost 6 bases, with 11 bases spanning the gap. The germline V gene encodes CDR1 SQVTM and CDR2 ANQGSEA. The CDR3 sequence is 11 residues long. The CDR3 coding sequence is TGCAGCGTCGCTGACAGTCCTGAAGCTTTCTTT. Translated: CSVADSPEAFF.

The rearrangement joins TRBV19 to TRBJ1-5, with TRBD1 matching 8 bases. The junction had 8 bases not matched to a gene; V was cut back by 4 bases and J by 0 bases. The CDR3 length is 17 residues. Germline V lookup: CDR1 LNHDA, CDR2 SQIVND (reference sequence). The CDR3 DNA reads TGTGCCAGTAGTACAACAGGGGGAACTTATAGCAATCAGCCCCAGCATTTT. Its protein is CASSTTGGTYSNQPQHF.

This clone was picked up a small number of times. The V gene is TRBV4-3, the J gene TRBJ2-2; the match to TRBD2 covers 8 bases. Germline assignment: CDR1 LGHNA and CDR2 YSLEER. V trimming: 3 bases; J trimming: 5 bases; junction bases outside the gene matches: 5. The CDR3 totals 15 residues. The DNA of the CDR3 is TGCGCCAGCAGCCAGTCTACGGGGGGGACCGGGGAGCTGTTTTTT. It specifies CASSQSTGGTGELFF.

Regarding this clone: The sample has other DNA sequences that encode this CDR3 too. The rearrangement links TRBV7-3 to TRBJ1-1, with D unresolved. This CDR3 contains 13 residues. Germline V gene lookup returns CDR1 SGHTA and CDR2 FQGTGA. V was pared by 1 base and J by 3 bases, with 6 bases between. The CDR3: CASSLISYTEAFF. For the CDR3, the DNA is TGTGCCAGCAGCTTAATTTCTTACACTGAAGCTTTCTTT.